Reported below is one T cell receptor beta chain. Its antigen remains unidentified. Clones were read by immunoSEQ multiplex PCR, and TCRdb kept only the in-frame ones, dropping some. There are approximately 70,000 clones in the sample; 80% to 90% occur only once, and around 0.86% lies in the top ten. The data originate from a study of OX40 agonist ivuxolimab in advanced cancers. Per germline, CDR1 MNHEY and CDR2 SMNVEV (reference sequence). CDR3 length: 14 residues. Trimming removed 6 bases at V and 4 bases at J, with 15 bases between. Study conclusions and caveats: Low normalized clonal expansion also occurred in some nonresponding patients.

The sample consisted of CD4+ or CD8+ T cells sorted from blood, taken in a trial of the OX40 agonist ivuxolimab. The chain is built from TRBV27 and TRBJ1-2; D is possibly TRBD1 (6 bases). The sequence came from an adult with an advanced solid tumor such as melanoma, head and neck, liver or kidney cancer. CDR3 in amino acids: CASSPQTGSYGYTF. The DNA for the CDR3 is TGTGCCAGCAGCCCACAGACAGGCTCCTATGGCTACACCTTC.